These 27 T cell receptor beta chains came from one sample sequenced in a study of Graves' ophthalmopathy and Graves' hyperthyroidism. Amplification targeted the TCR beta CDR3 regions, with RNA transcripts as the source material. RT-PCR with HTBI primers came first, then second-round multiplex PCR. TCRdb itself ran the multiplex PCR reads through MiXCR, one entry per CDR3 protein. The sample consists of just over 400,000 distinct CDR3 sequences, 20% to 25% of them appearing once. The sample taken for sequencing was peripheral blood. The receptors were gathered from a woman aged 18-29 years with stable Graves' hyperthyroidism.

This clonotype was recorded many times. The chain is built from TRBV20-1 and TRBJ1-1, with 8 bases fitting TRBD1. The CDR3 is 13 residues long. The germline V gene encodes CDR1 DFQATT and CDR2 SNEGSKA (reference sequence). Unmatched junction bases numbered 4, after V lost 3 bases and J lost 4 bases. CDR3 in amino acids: CSASQGASTEAFF. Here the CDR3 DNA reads TGCAGTGCTAGCCAGGGGGCGAGCACTGAAGCTTTCTTT.

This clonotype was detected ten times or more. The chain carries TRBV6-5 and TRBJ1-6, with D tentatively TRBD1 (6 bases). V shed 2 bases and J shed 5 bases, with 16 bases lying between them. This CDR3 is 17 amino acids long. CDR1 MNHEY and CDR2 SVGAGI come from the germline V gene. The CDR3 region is CASSYGQQGLDNSPLHF. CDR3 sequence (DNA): TGTGCCAGCAGTTACGGTCAGCAGGGGTTGGATAATTCACCCCTCCACTTT.

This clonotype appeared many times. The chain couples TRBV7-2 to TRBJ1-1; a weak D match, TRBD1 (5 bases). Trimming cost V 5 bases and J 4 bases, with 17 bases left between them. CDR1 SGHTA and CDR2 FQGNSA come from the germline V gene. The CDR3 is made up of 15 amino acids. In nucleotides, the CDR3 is TGTGCCAGCAGCCGATTGGGGGTTAGGGGCACTGAAGCTTTCTTT. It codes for CASSRLGVRGTEAFF.

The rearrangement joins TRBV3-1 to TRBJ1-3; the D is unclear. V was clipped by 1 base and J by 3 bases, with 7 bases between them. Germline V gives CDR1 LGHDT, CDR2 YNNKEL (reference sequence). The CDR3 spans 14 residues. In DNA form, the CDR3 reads TGTGCCAGCAGCCAAGCAGCGTTTGGAAACACCATATATTTT. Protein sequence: CASSQAAFGNTIYF.

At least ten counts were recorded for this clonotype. The CDR3 here is CASSSSRQGRTQTEAFF. DNA for the CDR3: TGTGCCAGCAGCTCCTCGCGACAGGGTAGGACGCAAACTGAAGCTTTCTTT. The chain couples TRBV11-2 to TRBJ1-1; 7 bases are a match to TRBD1. The germline CDR1 and CDR2 sequences are SGHAT and FQNNGV. The CDR3 covers 17 residues. With 4 bases clipped from V and 5 bases from J, the junction kept 16 bases outside the gene matches. Full variable domain (remainder filled in from reference TRBV11-2 and TRBJ1-1): EAGVAQSPRYKIIEKRQSVAFWCNPISGHATLYWYQQILGQGPKLLIQFQNNGVVDDSQLPKDRFSAERLKGVDSTLKIQPAKLEDSAVYLCASSSSRQGRTQTEAFFGQGTRLTVV.

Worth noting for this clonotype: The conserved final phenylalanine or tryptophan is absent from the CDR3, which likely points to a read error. The CDR3 region is CASSQGWTEAFL. The DNA for the CDR3 is TGTGCCAGCAGCCAGGGTTGGACTGAAGCTTTCTTG. This chain uses TRBV12-3 or TRBV12-4 with TRBJ1-1; possible D gene TRBD1, 5 bases. V lost 6 bases and J lost 5, with 10 bases in between. The CDR3 spans 12 residues.

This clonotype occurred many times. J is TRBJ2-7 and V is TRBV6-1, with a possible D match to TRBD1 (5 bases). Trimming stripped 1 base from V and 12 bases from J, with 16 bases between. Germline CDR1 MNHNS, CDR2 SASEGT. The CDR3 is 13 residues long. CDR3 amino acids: CASSEESHAGLYF. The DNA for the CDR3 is TGTGCCAGCAGTGAAGAGAGCCACGCAGGGTTGTACTTC.

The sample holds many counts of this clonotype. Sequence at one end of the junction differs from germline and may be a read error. CDR3 nucleotide sequence: TGTGCCACCAGCAGAGATCGAACCTACGAGCAGCACTTC. It encodes CATSRDRTYEQHF. V is TRBV15 and J is TRBJ2-7; D not certain. This CDR3 region has 13 residues. CDR1 is LNHNV and CDR2 is YYDKDF in the germline V gene (reference sequence).

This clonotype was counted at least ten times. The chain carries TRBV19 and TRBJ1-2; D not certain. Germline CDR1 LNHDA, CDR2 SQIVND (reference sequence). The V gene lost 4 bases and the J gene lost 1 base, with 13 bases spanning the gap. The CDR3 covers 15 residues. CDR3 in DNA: TGTGCCAGTAGTAGCAGCGGAGCAGTTAACTATGGCTACACCTTC. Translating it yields CASSSSGAVNYGYTF.

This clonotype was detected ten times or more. The CDR3 DNA reads TGTGCCACCAGTGGGGCCCGGGACACCCGCGGGGCCAACGTCCTGACTTTC. This sequence encodes CATSGARDTRGANVLTF. The V and J genes are TRBV24-1 and TRBJ2-6, with D maybe TRBD1 (6 bases). The germline CDR1 and CDR2 sequences are KGHDR and SFDVKD. The germline V and J ends were trimmed by 5 bases and 4 bases, with 17 bases remaining between them. This CDR3 is 17 amino acids long.

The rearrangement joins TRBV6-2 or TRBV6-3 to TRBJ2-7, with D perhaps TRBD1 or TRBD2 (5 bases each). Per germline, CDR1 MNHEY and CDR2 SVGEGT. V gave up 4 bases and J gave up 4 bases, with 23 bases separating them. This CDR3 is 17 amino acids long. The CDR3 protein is CASSSTLGRYNLYEQYF. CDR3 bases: TGTGCCAGCAGTTCTACCCTGGGACGTTATAATCTTTACGAGCAGTACTTC.

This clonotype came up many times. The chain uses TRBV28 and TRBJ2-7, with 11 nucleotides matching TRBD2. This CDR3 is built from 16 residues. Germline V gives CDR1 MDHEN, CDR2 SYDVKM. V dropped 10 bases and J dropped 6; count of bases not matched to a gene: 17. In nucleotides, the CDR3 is TGTGCCATATCAGGACCCGGGACTAGCGGACTCCCCGAGCAGTACTTC. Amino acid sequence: CAISGPGTSGLPEQYF.

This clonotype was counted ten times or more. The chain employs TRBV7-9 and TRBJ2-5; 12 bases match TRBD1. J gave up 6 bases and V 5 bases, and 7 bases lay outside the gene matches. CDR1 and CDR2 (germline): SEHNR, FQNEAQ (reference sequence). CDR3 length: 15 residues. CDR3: CASSPGTGGAQTQYF. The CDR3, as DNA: TGTGCCAGCAGCCCCGGGACAGGGGGCGCACAGACCCAGTACTTC.

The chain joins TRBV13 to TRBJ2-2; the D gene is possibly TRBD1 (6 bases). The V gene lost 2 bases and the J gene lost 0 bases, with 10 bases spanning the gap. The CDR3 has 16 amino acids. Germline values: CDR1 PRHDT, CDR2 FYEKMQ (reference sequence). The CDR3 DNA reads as TGTGCCAGCAGCTTATTTGGGGGCCCGAACACCGGGGAGCTGTTTTTT. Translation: CASSLFGGPNTGELFF.

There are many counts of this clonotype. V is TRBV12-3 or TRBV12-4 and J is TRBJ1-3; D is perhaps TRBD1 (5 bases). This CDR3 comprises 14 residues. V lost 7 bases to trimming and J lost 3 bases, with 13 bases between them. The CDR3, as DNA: TGTGCCAGCACCTCTGGGGGGGGTGGAAACACCATATATTTT. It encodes CASTSGGGGNTIYF.

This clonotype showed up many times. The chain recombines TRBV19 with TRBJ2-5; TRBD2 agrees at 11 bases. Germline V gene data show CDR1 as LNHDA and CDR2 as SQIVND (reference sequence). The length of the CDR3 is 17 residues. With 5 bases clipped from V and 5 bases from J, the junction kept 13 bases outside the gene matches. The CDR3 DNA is TGTGCCAGTAGTCGACTAGCGGGACGAAACTCCAAGGAGACCCAGTACTTC. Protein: CASSRLAGRNSKETQYF.

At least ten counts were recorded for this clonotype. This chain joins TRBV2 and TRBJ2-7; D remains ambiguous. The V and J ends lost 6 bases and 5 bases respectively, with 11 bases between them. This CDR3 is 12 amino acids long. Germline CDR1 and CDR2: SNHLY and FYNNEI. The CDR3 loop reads CASSQMQDEQYF. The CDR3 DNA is TGTGCCAGCAGCCAAATGCAGGACGAGCAGTACTTC.

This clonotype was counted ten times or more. For the CDR3, the DNA is TGCAGCGTATGCTTTAGCGGTCGGAACTACGAGCAGTACTTC. Encoded protein: CSVCFSGRNYEQYF. This chain connects TRBV29-1 to TRBJ2-7, with D tentatively TRBD2 (6 bases). The CDR3 spans 14 residues. CDR1 is SQVTM and CDR2 is ANQGSEA in the germline V gene. V lost 6 bases to trimming and J lost 3 bases, with 18 bases between them.

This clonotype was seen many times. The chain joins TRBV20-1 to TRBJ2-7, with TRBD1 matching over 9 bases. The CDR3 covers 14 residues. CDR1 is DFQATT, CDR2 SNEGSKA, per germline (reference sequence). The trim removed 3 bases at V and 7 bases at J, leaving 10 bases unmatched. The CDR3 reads CSASFTQGAEEQYF. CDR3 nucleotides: TGCAGTGCTAGCTTCACACAGGGGGCTGAGGAGCAGTACTTC.

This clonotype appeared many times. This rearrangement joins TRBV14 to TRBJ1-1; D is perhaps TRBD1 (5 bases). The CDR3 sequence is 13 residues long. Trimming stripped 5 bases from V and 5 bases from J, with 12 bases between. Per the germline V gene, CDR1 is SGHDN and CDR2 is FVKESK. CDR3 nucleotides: TGTGCCAGCAGCATCTCCAGGGTTACTGAAGCTTTCTTT. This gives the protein CASSISRVTEAFF.

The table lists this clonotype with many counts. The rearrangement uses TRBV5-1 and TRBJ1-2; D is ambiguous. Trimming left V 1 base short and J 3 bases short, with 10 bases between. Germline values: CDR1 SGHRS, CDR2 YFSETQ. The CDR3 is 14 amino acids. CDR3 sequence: CASSLQRDYYGYTF. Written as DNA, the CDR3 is TGCGCCAGCAGCTTGCAGAGGGATTACTATGGCTACACCTTC.

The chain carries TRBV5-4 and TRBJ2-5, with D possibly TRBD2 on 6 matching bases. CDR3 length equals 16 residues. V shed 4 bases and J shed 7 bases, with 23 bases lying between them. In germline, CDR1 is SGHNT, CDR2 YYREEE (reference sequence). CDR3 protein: CASSLQTSRRMGTQYF. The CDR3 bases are TGTGCCAGCAGCCTTCAGACTAGTCGCAGGATGGGGACCCAGTACTTC. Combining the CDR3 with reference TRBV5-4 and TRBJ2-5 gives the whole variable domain ETGVTQSPTHLIKTRGQQVTLRCSSQSGHNTVSWYQQALGQGPQFIFQYYREEENGRGNFPPRFSGLQFPNYSSELNVNALELDDSALYLCASSLQTSRRMGTQYFGPGTRLLVL.

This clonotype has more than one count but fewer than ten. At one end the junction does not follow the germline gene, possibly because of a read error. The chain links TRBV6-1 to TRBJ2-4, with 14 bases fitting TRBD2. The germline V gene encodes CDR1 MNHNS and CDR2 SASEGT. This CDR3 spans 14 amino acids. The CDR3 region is CASMGTSGSHEKFF. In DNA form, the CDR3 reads TGTGCCAGCATGGGGACTAGCGGGAGCCATGAGAAGTTCTTC.

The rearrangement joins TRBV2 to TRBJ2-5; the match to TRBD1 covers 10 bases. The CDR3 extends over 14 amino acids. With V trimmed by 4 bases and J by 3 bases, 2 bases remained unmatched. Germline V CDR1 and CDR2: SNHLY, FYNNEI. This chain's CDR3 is CASSGGTGEETQYF. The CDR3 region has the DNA TGTGCCAGCAGTGGTGGGACAGGGGAAGAGACCCAGTACTTC. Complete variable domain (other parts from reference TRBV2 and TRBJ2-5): EPEVTQTPSHQVTQMGQEVILRCVPISNHLYFYWYRQILGQKVEFLVSFYNNEISEKSEIFDDQFSVERPDGSNFTLKIRSTKLEDSAMYFCASSGGTGEETQYFGPGTRLLVL.

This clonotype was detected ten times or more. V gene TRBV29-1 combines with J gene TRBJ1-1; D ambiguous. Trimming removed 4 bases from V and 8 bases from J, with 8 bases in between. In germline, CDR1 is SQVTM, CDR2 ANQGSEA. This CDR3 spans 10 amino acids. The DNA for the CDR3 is TGCAGCGTTGTAACAGACGAAGCTTTCTTT. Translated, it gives CSVVTDEAFF.

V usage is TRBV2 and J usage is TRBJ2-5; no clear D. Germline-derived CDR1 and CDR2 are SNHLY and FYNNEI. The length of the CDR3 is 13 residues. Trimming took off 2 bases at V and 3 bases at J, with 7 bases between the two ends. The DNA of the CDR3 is TGTGCCAGCAGTGAATTAACAGAAGAGACCCAGTACTTC. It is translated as CASSELTEETQYF.

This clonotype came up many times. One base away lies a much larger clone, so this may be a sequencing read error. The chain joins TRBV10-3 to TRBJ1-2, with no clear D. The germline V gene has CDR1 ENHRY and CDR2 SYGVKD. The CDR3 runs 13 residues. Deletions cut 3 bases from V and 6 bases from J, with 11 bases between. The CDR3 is CAISDSVGDGYTF. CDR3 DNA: TGTGCCATCAGTGATTCAGTGGGAGATGGCTACACCTTC.